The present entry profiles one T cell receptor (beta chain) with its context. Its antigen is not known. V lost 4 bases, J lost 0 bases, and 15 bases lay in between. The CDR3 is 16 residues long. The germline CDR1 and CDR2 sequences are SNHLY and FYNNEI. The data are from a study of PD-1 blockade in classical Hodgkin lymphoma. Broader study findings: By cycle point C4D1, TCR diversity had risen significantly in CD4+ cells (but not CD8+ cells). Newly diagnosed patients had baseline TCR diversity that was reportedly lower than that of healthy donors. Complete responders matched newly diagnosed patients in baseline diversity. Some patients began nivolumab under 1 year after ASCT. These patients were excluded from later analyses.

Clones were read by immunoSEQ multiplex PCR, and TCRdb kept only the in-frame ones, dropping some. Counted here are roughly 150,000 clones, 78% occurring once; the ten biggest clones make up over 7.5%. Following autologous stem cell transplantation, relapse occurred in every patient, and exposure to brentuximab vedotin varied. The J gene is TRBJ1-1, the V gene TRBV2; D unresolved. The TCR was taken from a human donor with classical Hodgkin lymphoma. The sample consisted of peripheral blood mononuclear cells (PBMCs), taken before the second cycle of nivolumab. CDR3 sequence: CASSARAIDLNTEAFF. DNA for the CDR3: TGTGCCAGCAGTGCCCGGGCCATCGACTTGAACACTGAAGCTTTCTTT.